This T cell receptor (beta chain) was recovered during a study of radiotherapy plus CTLA-4 blockade in lung cancer. Overall study: Of all patients, more than 15% responded objectively and roughly 31% showed disease control.

Study results and caveats: Blood saw expansion of tumor-derived TCR clones after radiotherapy plus ipilimumab. The authors reported that early blood T cell clone dynamics, with interferon-beta, best predicted response.

This clone has just a few counts. What it binds is not known. CDR1 and CDR2 from the germline V gene are LNHNV and YYDKDF (reference sequence). The CDR3 covers 15 residues. J gave up 3 bases and V 3 bases, and 4 bases lay outside the gene matches. Focal radiation was given together with CTLA-4 blockade (ipilimumab) to patients with chemo-refractory metastatic non-small-cell lung cancer. Sequenced by immunoSEQ multiplex PCR; TCRdb stores in-frame clones only, minus some. In the table there are some 67,000 clones, about 72% of which are singletons. The sequence was collected from a human donor with non-small cell lung cancer whose response to radiotherapy plus ipilimumab could not be evaluated. Some clones in this sample may be carry-over from other donors' samples. The V and J genes are TRBV15 and TRBJ2-2; 7 bases align to TRBD1. The sequencing here drew on peripheral blood, taken from a patient treated with radiotherapy plus ipilimumab. CDR3 DNA sequence: TGTGCCACCAGCAGTTTTACAGGGGACACCGGGGAGCTGTTTTTT. Translating gives CATSSFTGDTGELFF.